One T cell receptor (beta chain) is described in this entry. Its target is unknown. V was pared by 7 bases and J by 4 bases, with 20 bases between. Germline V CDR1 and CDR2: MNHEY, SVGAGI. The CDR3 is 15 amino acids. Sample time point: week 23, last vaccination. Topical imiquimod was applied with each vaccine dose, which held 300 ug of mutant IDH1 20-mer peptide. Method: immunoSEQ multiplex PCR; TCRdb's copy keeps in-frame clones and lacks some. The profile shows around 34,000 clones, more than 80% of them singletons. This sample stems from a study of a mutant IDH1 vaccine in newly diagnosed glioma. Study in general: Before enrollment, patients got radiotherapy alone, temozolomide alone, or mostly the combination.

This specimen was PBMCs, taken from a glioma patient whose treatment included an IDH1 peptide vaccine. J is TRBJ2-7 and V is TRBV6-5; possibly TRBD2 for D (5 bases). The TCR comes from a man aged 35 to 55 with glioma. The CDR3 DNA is TGTGCCAGCACCAGGATACTAGGGTCTTCATACGAGCAGTACTTC. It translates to CASTRILGSSYEQYF.